These 11 T cell receptor beta chains came from one sample sequenced in a study of T-cell memory formation after mild COVID-19. TCRdb ran MiXCR on the 5' RACE reads and lists one entry per CDR3 protein. The repertoire has around 450,000 distinct CDR3 sequences, around 19% of them found once; the top ten carry roughly 8%. Sequenced input: PBMCs or a T cell subset sorted from them (not recorded which). These receptors were obtained from an adult woman who had mild COVID-19 (a few samples of this study predate the infection). Cell type and time point are not known.

The genes are TRBV29-1 and TRBJ2-3, with D tentatively TRBD1 (5 bases). Between the trimmed V and J ends, which lost 0 bases and 6 bases, there was a span of 19 bases. Germline CDR1 is SQVTM and CDR2 is ANQGSEA. The CDR3 totals 16 residues. As DNA, the CDR3 is TGCAGCGTTGAAGATTTCTACCCAGGGTTGGTGGATACGCAGTATTTT. This codes for CSVEDFYPGLVDTQYF.

This chain connects TRBV7-3 to TRBJ2-7, with D possibly TRBD1 on 6 matching bases. Germline CDR1 reads SGHTA; CDR2 reads FQGTGA. V gave up 5 bases and J gave up 0 bases, with 20 bases separating them. This CDR3 comprises 17 residues. The DNA for the CDR3 is TGTGCCAGCAGCCCGCCTGGACAGATCATAAGCTCCTACGAGCAGTACTTC. This sequence encodes CASSPPGQIISSYEQYF.

DNA of the CDR3: TGTGCCAGCGGTTCCGTGGACCACACAGATACGCAGTATTTT. This translates into CASGSVDHTDTQYF. The V gene is TRBV27, the J gene TRBJ2-3; D unresolved. The CDR3 has 14 residues. V dropped 8 bases and J dropped 2 bases, with 14 bases sitting between them. The germline CDR1 and CDR2 sequences are MNHEY and SMNVEV (reference sequence).

The V call is TRBV7-9, the J call TRBJ1-5; 9 bases agree with TRBD1. This CDR3 is 15 amino acids long. Trimming took 3 bases from V and 7 from J; bases not matched to a gene: 7. Looked up from germline, CDR1 is SEHNR and CDR2 is FQNEAQ (reference sequence). This chain's CDR3 is CASSFTGGAEQPQHF. The CDR3 region has the DNA TGTGCCAGCAGCTTTACAGGGGGCGCGGAACAGCCCCAGCATTTT.

The rearrangement joins TRBV5-1 to TRBJ2-1, with 8 bases aligning to TRBD1. The V segment lost 4 bases and the J segment 10 bases; nucleotides outside the gene matches: 13. The CDR3 consists of 15 residues. Germline CDR1 SGHRS, CDR2 YFSETQ. This CDR3 reads CASSVGGQDLREQFF. The CDR3 bases are TGCGCCAGCAGCGTCGGGGGACAGGACCTCAGAGAGCAGTTCTTC.

In its sample, this clonotype was seen a few times. The chain recombines TRBV10-3 with TRBJ2-3; 9 bases fit TRBD2. Germline-derived CDR1 and CDR2 are ENHRY and SYGVKD. V lost 0 bases, J lost 6 bases, and 10 bases stayed unmatched. There are 17 residues in the CDR3. The CDR3 region is CAISESNSGGPMDTQYF. CDR3 in DNA: TGTGCCATCAGTGAGTCGAATAGCGGGGGCCCCATGGATACGCAGTATTTT.

The V and J genes are TRBV9 and TRBJ2-1; either TRBD1 or TRBD2 may supply D (5 bases each). V shed 2 bases and J shed 0 bases, with 18 bases lying between them. The CDR3 contains 18 residues. The V gene's germline CDR1 is SGDLS and CDR2 YYNGEE. CDR3 residues: CASSVPLRGRSSYNEQFF. The DNA for the CDR3 is TGTGCCAGCAGCGTCCCTTTGAGGGGCAGGAGCTCCTACAATGAGCAGTTCTTC.

This clonotype was seen just once. This rearrangement joins TRBV3-1 to TRBJ2-7; no definite D call. The V end lost 4 bases, the J end lost 6 bases, and 16 bases lay between the germline ends. CDR1 is LGHDT and CDR2 is YNNKEL in the germline V gene (reference sequence). The CDR3 is made up of 14 amino acids. CDR3 DNA sequence: TGTGCCAGCAGCCGCCATGCCCAGATTGCCGAGCAGTACTTC. Translated: CASSRHAQIAEQYF.

This clonotype was observed a few times. The rearrangement joins TRBV7-8 to TRBJ2-1; 13 bases agree with TRBD2. The CDR3 length is 13 residues. The germline V gene has CDR1 SGHVS and CDR2 FQNEAQ. CDR3 loop: CTSGRAPNNEQFF. The CDR3 coding sequence is TGTACTAGCGGGAGGGCCCCGAACAATGAGCAGTTCTTC.

In its sample, this clonotype was seen a few times. The chain uses TRBV7-9 and TRBJ2-7, with 11 bases fitting TRBD2. The germline CDR1 and CDR2 sequences are SEHNR and FQNEAQ (reference sequence). The CDR3 spans 15 residues. V dropped 11 bases and J dropped 1; count of bases not matched to a gene: 10. The CDR3 sequence is CAVERTSGHSYEQYF. The CDR3, as DNA: TGTGCCGTTGAAAGGACTAGCGGGCATTCCTACGAGCAGTACTTC. The whole variable domain, remainder taken from reference TRBV7-9 and TRBJ2-7, is DTGVSQNPRHKITKRGQNVTFRCDPISEHNRLYWYRQTLGQGPEFLTYFQNEAQLEKSRLLSDRFSAERPKGSFSTLEIQRTEQGDSAMYLCAVERTSGHSYEQYFGPGTRLTVT.

The chain couples TRBV7-2 to TRBJ2-7, with 11 bases that match TRBD2. V trimming: 6 bases; J trimming: 2 bases; junction bases outside the gene matches: 6. Germline V CDR1 and CDR2: SGHTA, FQGNSA. CDR3 length: 15 residues. CDR3 loop: CASSLLAGDTYEQYF. The CDR3 coding sequence is TGTGCCAGCAGTCTACTAGCGGGGGACACCTACGAGCAGTACTTC.